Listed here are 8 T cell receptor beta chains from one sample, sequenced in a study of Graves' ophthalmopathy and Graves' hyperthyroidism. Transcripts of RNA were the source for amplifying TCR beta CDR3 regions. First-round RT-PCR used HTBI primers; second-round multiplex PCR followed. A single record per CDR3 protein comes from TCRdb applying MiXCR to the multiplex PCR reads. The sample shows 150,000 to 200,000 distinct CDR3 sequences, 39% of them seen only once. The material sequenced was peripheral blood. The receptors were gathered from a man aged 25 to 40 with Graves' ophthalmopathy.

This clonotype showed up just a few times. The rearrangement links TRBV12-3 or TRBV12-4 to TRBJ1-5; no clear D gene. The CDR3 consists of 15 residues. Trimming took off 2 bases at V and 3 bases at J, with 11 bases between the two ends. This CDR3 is CASSLRIAFNQPQHF. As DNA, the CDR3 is TGTGCCAGCAGTTTACGGATCGCGTTCAATCAGCCCCAGCATTTT.

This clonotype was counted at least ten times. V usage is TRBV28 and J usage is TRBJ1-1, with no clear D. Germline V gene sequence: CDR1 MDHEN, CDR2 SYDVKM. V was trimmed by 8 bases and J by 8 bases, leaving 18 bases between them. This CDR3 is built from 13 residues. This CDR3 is CASGWQEPFEAFF. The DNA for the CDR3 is TGTGCCAGCGGCTGGCAGGAGCCCTTCGAAGCTTTCTTT.

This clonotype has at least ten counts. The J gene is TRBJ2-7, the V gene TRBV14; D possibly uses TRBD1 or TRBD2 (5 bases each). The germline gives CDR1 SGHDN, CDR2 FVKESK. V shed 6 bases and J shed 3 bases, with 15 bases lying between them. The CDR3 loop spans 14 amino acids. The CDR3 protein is CASSPTGTYYEQYF. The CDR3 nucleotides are TGTGCCAGCAGTCCTACCGGGACCTACTACGAGCAGTACTTC.

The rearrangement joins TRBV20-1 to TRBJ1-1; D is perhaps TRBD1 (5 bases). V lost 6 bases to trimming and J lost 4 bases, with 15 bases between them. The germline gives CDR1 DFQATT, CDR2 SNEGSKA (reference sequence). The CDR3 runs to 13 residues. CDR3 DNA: TGCAGTGCGGAGTTCGAGGGGCTCACTGAAGCTTTCTTT. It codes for CSAEFEGLTEAFF.

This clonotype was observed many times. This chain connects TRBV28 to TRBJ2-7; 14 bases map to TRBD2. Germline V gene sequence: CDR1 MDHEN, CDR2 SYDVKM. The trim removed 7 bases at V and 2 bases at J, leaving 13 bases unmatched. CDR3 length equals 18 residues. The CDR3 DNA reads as TGTGCCAGCACCGCCCCCCGACTAGCGGGAGGGATTACCTACGAGCAGTACTTC. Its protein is CASTAPRLAGGITYEQYF.

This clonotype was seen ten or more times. In nucleotides, the CDR3 is TGTGCCAGCAGTGTTGTCAACCAAGAGACCCAGTACTTC. As protein: CASSVVNQETQYF. The V gene is TRBV6-1, the J gene TRBJ2-5; D ambiguous. Looked up from germline, CDR1 is MNHNS and CDR2 is SASEGT. The CDR3 covers 13 residues. V lost 4 bases and J 0 bases, leaving 6 bases between the germline ends.

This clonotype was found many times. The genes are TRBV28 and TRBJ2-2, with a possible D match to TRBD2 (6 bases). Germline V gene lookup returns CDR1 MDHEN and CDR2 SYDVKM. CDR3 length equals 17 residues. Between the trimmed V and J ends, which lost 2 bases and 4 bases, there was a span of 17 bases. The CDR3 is CASSLTEGLWGTGELFF. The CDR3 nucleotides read TGTGCCAGCAGTTTAACGGAGGGGCTATGGGGCACCGGGGAGCTGTTTTTT.

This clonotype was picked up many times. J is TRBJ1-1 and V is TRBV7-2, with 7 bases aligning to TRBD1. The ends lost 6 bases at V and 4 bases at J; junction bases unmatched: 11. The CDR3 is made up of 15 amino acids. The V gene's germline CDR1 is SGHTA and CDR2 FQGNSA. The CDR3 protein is CASRPAQGGFTEAFF. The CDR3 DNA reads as TGTGCCAGCAGGCCGGCCCAAGGGGGCTTCACTGAAGCTTTCTTT.